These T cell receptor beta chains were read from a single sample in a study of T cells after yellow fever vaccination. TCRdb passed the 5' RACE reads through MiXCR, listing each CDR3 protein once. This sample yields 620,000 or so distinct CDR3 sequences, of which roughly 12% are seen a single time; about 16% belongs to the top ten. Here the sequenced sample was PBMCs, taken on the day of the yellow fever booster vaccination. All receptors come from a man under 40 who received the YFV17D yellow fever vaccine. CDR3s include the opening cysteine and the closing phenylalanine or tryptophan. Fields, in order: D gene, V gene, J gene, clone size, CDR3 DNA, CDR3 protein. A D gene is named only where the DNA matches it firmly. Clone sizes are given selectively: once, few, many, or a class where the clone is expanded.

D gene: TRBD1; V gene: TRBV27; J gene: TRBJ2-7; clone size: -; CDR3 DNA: TGTGCCAGCCGGGAACAGGGGCTGGACCCTTGGGGCGAGCAGTACTTC; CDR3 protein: CASREQGLDPWGEQYF
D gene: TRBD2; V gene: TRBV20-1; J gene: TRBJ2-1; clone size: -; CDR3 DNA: TGCAGTGCTATTCCGGGACTAGCGGTTGACTACAATGAGCAGTTCTTC; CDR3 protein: CSAIPGLAVDYNEQFF
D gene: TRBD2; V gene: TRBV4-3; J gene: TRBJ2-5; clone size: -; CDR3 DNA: TGCGCCAGCAGCCGGATGCCCGCGGGAGGTCGGCAAGAGACCCAGTACTTC; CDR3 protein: CASSRMPAGGRQETQYF
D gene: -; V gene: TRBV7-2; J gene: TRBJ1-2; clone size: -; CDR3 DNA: TGTGCCAGCAGCATGCTCCGGGACGGGGGCTACACCTTC; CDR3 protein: CASSMLRDGGYTF
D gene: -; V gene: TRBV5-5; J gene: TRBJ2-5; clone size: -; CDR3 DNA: TGTGCCAGCAGCTTTGCACCAGGGCCAGAAGAGACCCAGTACTTC; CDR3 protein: CASSFAPGPEETQYF
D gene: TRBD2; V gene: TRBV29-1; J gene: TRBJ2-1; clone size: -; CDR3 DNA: TGCAGCGTTATAGGTCTAGCGGGCGACAATGAGCAGTTCTTC; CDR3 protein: CSVIGLAGDNEQFF
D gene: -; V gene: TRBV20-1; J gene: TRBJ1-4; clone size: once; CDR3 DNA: TGCAGTGCTAGATCGGATAATGAAAAACTGTTTTTT; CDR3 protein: CSARSDNEKLFF
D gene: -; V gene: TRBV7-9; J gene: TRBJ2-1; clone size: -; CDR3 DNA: TGTGCCAGCAGCTTAGATGGACGGATCAATGAGCAGTTCTTC; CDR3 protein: CASSLDGRINEQFF
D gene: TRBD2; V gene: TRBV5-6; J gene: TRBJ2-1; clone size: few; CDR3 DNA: TGTGCCAGCAGCTTGGCGATCGCGGGAGGGAGAAATGAGCAGTTCTTC; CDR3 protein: CASSLAIAGGRNEQFF
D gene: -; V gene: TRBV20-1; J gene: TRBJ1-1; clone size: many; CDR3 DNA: TGCAGTGCTAGTAAGGGGTATGGCACTGAAGCTTTCTTT; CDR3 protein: CSASKGYGTEAFF
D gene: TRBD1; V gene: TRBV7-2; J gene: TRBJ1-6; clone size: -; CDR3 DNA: TGTGCCAGCAGCTTACAGACAGGGAATAATTCACCCCTCCACTTT; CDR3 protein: CASSLQTGNNSPLHF
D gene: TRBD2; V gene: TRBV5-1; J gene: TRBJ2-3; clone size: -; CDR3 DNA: TGCGCCAGCAGCTTGGCTAGCGGGAGATCAGATACGCAGTATTTT; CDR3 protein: CASSLASGRSDTQYF
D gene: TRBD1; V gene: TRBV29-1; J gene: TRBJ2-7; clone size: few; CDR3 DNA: TGCAGCACCTCCGGGACAGGGGGGCCCGAGCAGTACTTC; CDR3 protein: CSTSGTGGPEQYF